The next 23 T cell receptor beta chains were all read from a single sample in a study of cytomegalovirus exposure and HLA in healthy donors. The PCR contained 60 Vbeta and 13 Jbeta primers. The data were produced by immunoSEQ multiplex PCR, yet TCRdb's version contains in-frame clones alone and is incomplete. The table lists 200,000 to 250,000 clones, around four fifths of them singletons. Sequenced sample: PBMCs. These receptors were collected from a male donor in good health and CMV-seronegative.

This clone appeared a single time. The chain links TRBV6-1 to TRBJ2-2; 7 bases match TRBD1. The trim removed 7 bases at V and 3 bases at J, leaving 2 bases unmatched. The CDR3 contains 13 residues. Germline V lookup: CDR1 MNHNS, CDR2 SASEGT. CDR3 residues: CASMRGHTGELFF. CDR3 DNA sequence: TGTGCCAGCATGAGGGGGCACACCGGGGAGCTGTTTTTT.

This clone has more than one count but fewer than ten. The chain employs TRBV27 and TRBJ1-5; no firm D call. V lost 4 bases and J 3 bases, leaving 7 bases between the germline ends. This CDR3 spans 13 amino acids. Germline V gene lookup returns CDR1 MNHEY and CDR2 SMNVEV (reference sequence). The CDR3 is CASSYSFNQPQHF. The CDR3 DNA reads TGTGCCAGCAGTTACAGTTTCAATCAGCCCCAGCATTTT.

V usage is TRBV5-1 and J usage is TRBJ2-2, with a weak D call TRBD1 (5 bases). The V end lost 0 bases, the J end lost 5 bases, and 8 bases lay between the germline ends. The CDR3 spans 14 residues. Germline V gene lookup returns CDR1 SGHRS and CDR2 YFSETQ. The CDR3 loop is CASSLARVTGELFF. The DNA of the CDR3 is TGCGCCAGCAGCTTGGCCAGGGTGACCGGGGAGCTGTTTTTT.

The chain uses TRBV5-1 and TRBJ2-5, with 9 bases identical to TRBD2. Trimming took 4 bases from V and 5 from J; bases not matched to a gene: 9. The CDR3 length is 15 residues. Germline lookup yields CDR1 SGHRS and CDR2 YFSETQ. The CDR3 spells CASSPGTSWGETQYF. CDR3 DNA: TGCGCCAGCAGCCCGGGGACTAGCTGGGGGGAGACCCAGTACTTC.

The V gene is TRBV7-9, the J gene TRBJ1-4; D ambiguous. The CDR3 runs 15 residues. V lost 7 bases and J lost 6, with 18 bases in between. CDR1 and CDR2 from the germline V gene are SEHNR and FQNEAQ (reference sequence). The CDR3 reads CASTPAGGLDEKLFF. CDR3 DNA: TGTGCCAGCACCCCGGCAGGAGGGTTAGATGAAAAACTGTTTTTT.

The chain couples TRBV2 to TRBJ1-3, with 7 bases identical to TRBD1. This CDR3 has 15 residues. The germline V gene encodes CDR1 SNHLY and CDR2 FYNNEI. V was clipped by 6 bases and J by 2 bases; unmatched bases: 7. The CDR3: CASSADRVPGNTIYF. The CDR3, as DNA: TGTGCCAGCAGCGCCGACAGGGTACCTGGAAACACCATATATTTT.

Only a few counts were recorded for this clone. The CDR3 DNA is TGCGCCAGCAGCTTGGACGGAGGGTACCGGGAGCTGTTTTTT. This encodes CASSLDGGYRELFF. The chain is built from TRBV5-1 and TRBJ2-2, with D perhaps TRBD2 (6 bases). Trimming cost V 0 bases and J 9 bases, with 12 bases left between them. Germline CDR1 and CDR2: SGHRS and YFSETQ. The CDR3 length is 14 residues.

The chain carries TRBV7-6 and TRBJ2-5; a possible D gene is TRBD1 (5 bases). The CDR3 spans 14 residues. V lost 8 bases to trimming and J lost 2 bases, with 15 bases between them. In germline, CDR1 is SGHVS, CDR2 FNYEAQ. The DNA of the CDR3 is TGTGCCAGCGCCCTGTTCTACAGGCAAGAGACCCAGTACTTC. Translated: CASALFYRQETQYF.

The V call is TRBV25-1, the J call TRBJ2-7, with D maybe TRBD1 (6 bases). From germline, CDR1 is MGHDK and CDR2 SYGVNS. The CDR3 contains 13 residues. Trimming took 5 bases from V and 1 from J, leaving 9 bases between them. Written as DNA, the CDR3 is TGTGCCAGCAGTCCAGGGGCGTCCTACGAGCAGTACTTC. This sequence encodes CASSPGASYEQYF.

V gene TRBV6-1 combines with J gene TRBJ1-2; D is ambiguous. Germline CDR1 MNHNS, CDR2 SASEGT. This CDR3 is built from 13 residues. V lost 10 bases and J lost 4, with 16 bases in between. CDR3 protein: CATDPLEGYGYTF. For the CDR3, the DNA is TGTGCCACGGACCCCCTGGAGGGCTATGGCTACACCTTC.

The chain combines TRBV13 with TRBJ2-3; D is ambiguous. Trimming left V 5 bases short and J 4 bases short, with 22 bases between. The CDR3 totals 17 residues. The germline V gene encodes CDR1 PRHDT and CDR2 FYEKMQ (reference sequence). CDR3: CASSPSQGEERSDTQYF. CDR3 nucleotides: TGTGCCAGCAGCCCCTCCCAAGGAGAAGAGCGATCAGATACGCAGTATTTT.

The rearrangement uses TRBV14 and TRBJ2-7; TRBD1 is a possible D gene (6 bases). CDR3 length: 14 amino acids. Trimming removed 2 bases at V and 6 bases at J, with 14 bases between. Germline values: CDR1 SGHDN, CDR2 FVKESK. This CDR3 reads CASSQQGRGFEQYF. CDR3 in DNA: TGTGCCAGCAGCCAACAGGGGCGTGGATTCGAGCAGTACTTC. The full variable domain, its missing parts supplied by reference TRBV14 and TRBJ2-7, is EAGVTQFPSHSVIEKGQTVTLRCDPISGHDNLYWYRRVMGKEIKFLLHFVKESKQDESGMPNNRFLAERTGGTYSTLKVQPAELEDSGVYFCASSQQGRGFEQYFGPGTRLTVT.

V usage is TRBV27 and J usage is TRBJ1-2, with a possible D match to TRBD1 (5 bases). Germline lookup yields CDR1 MNHEY and CDR2 SMNVEV (reference sequence). The CDR3 loop spans 13 amino acids. Trimming removed 0 bases at V and 8 bases at J, with 10 bases between. The CDR3 reads CASSLSGAGGYTF. In nucleotides, the CDR3 is TGTGCCAGCAGTTTATCAGGGGCTGGCGGCTACACCTTC.

This rearrangement joins TRBV15 to TRBJ2-7, with a tentative D call TRBD2 (6 bases). Germline V gene sequence: CDR1 LNHNV, CDR2 YYDKDF (reference sequence). V was pared by 5 bases and J by 2 bases, with 10 bases between. The CDR3 sequence is 13 residues long. The DNA for the CDR3 is TGTGCCACCAGCCTCTCGGGGGCCTACGAGCAGTACTTC. The encoded protein is CATSLSGAYEQYF.

The CDR3 DNA sequence: TGTGCCAGTAGTACTATCTACAATGAGCAGTTCTTC. Translation gives CASSTIYNEQFF. The V gene is TRBV19, the J gene TRBJ2-1; D not resolved. Trimming removed 4 bases at V and 3 bases at J, with 4 bases between. Germline loops: CDR1 LNHDA, CDR2 SQIVND (reference sequence). The CDR3 loop spans 12 amino acids.

Remarks on this clone: The same CDR3 also results from other DNA sequences found in this sample. This sequence joins TRBV4-1 and TRBJ1-1; no firm D call. The CDR3 is 15 residues long. V shed 3 bases and J shed 3 bases, with 14 bases lying between them. Per the germline V gene, CDR1 is MGHRA and CDR2 is YSYEKL. The CDR3 DNA follows: TGCGCCAGCAGCCATAACCAGGCCCCTTACACTGAAGCTTTCTTT. Protein sequence: CASSHNQAPYTEAFF.

This clone was seen more than once but under ten times. The genes are TRBV28 and TRBJ1-3, with a possible D match to TRBD1 (6 bases). The CDR3 length is 12 residues. V gave up 8 bases and J gave up 8 bases, with 13 bases separating them. The V gene's germline CDR1 is MDHEN and CDR2 SYDVKM. DNA of the CDR3: TGTGCCAGCCTGGCAGGGGTGGACACCATATATTTT. Its protein is CASLAGVDTIYF.

V gene TRBV28 combines with J gene TRBJ2-5; D may be TRBD2 (5 bases). Germline V gene data show CDR1 as MDHEN and CDR2 as SYDVKM. Trimming took off 3 bases at V and 5 bases at J, with 16 bases between the two ends. The CDR3 runs 15 residues. CDR3 nucleotides: TGTGCCAGCAGTTTGATTGTGGCTAGCAGTGAGACCCAGTACTTC. It codes for CASSLIVASSETQYF.

This chain connects TRBV6-6 to TRBJ1-4; perhaps TRBD1 as D (5 bases). The V gene's germline CDR1 is MNHNY and CDR2 SVGAGI (reference sequence). The CDR3 covers 15 residues. Trimming took off 2 bases at V and 3 bases at J, with 10 bases between the two ends. In DNA form, the CDR3 reads TGTGCCAGCAGTTACGGGGGGGGGTCTAATGAAAAACTGTTTTTT. Encoded protein: CASSYGGGSNEKLFF.

Note on this clone: At one of its ends the junction is not consistent with the germline gene, which may arise from a read error. The rearrangement links TRBV7-9 to TRBJ2-7, with D unresolved. In germline, CDR1 is SEHNR, CDR2 FQNEAQ (reference sequence). The CDR3 extends over 14 amino acids. In DNA form, the CDR3 reads TGTTCCAGCAGCTTAGGCTCTCGCGGCTACGAGCAGTACTTC. Translation gives CSSSLGSRGYEQYF.

The chain employs TRBV2 and TRBJ1-5; D is ambiguous. The CDR3 loop spans 13 amino acids. Per the germline V gene, CDR1 is SNHLY and CDR2 is FYNNEI. V was pared by 8 bases and J by 2 bases, with 10 bases between. CDR3 DNA sequence: TGTGCCAGCGAGGGTTACGGCAATCAGCCCCAGCATTTT. It specifies CASEGYGNQPQHF.

This chain joins TRBV5-1 and TRBJ1-1; 7 positions match TRBD1. CDR1 and CDR2 from the germline V gene are SGHRS and YFSETQ. The junction had 3 bases not matched to a gene; V was cut back by 4 bases and J by 0 bases. The CDR3 has 14 amino acids. The CDR3 DNA follows: TGCGCCAGCAGCCCGGACAGGTTGAACACTGAAGCTTTCTTT. This gives the protein CASSPDRLNTEAFF.

The chain's CDR3 is CASSPTGGNEKLFF. As DNA, the CDR3 is TGTGCCAGCTCGCCCACGGGAGGAAATGAAAAACTGTTTTTT. V usage is TRBV18 and J usage is TRBJ1-4, with D uncertain. CDR3 size: 14 residues. Germline V gene data show CDR1 as KGHSH and CDR2 as LQKENI. Trimming pared 6 bases from V and 5 bases from J, leaving 13 bases between. Variable domain in full (rest from reference TRBV18 and TRBJ1-4): NAGVMQNPRHLVRRRGQEARLRCSPMKGHSHVYWYRQLPEEGLKFMVYLQKENIIDESGMPKERFSAEFPKEGPSILRIQQVVRGDSAAYFCASSPTGGNEKLFFGSGTQLSVL.